This is a list of T cell receptor beta chains from one sample in a study of response to subunit inactivated influenza vaccine. TCRdb recomputed calls from the RT-PCR reads with MiXCR, one row per CDR3 protein. Of a few hundred thousand distinct CDR3 sequences listed, about 11% were seen once; the top ten hold approximately 9.9%. This sample was also put to use in a study of T cells expressing NK-cell markers.

The sample consisted of PBMCs from blood, taken on the day of vaccination. The receptor source for this set is a man aged 45-65 years who received an inactivated influenza vaccine. Each CDR3 is given without its conserved first and last residue. Fields, in order: J gene, V gene, CDR3 length, CDR3 protein.

TRBJ2-2,TRBV6-1,12,ASSRDLLIGELF
TRBJ2-5,TRBV10-1,13,ASSESGTGLETQY
TRBJ2-7,TRBV2,12,ASSEDKSSYEQY
TRBJ1-2,TRBV6-2/TRBV6-3,12,ASSSTTSGYGYT
TRBJ2-3,TRBV21-1,11,ASNGKHLDTQY
TRBJ2-1,TRBV5-1,16,ASSLGRSSGNSYNEQF
TRBJ2-7,TRBV6-5,14,ASSYNGGQGTYEQY
TRBJ2-5,TRBV20-1,10,SVNSLQETQY
TRBJ2-7,TRBV7-8,14,ASSPYGVAGAYEQY
TRBJ1-6,TRBV18,12,ASSPGTEHSPLH
TRBJ2-3,TRBV10-3,7,AINDTQY
TRBJ2-7,TRBV6-1,12,ASSQLVVSYEQY
TRBJ2-1,TRBV29-1,12,RAGTFSSYNEQF
TRBJ1-4,TRBV7-6,13,ASSRNGRVGEKLF
TRBJ2-3,TRBV12-3/TRBV12-4,12,ASSFRAIKDTQY
TRBJ2-2,TRBV6-4,13,ASSAGKGRPGELF